These 2 T cell receptor beta chains were all obtained from the same sample, sequenced in a study of Graves' ophthalmopathy and Graves' hyperthyroidism. For repertoire sequencing, the TCR beta CDR3 regions were amplified from RNA transcripts. Second-round multiplex PCR came after a first-round RT-PCR that employed HTBI primers. Each CDR3 protein is one row after TCRdb ran MiXCR on the multiplex PCR reads. This table holds about 590,000 distinct CDR3 sequences, roughly 40% found once. Specimen: peripheral blood or thyroid tissue (not recorded which). Every receptor here comes from an adult man with Graves' hyperthyroidism.

This clonotype has ten or more counts. The rearrangement uses TRBV20-1 and TRBJ1-5, with 7 bases lining up with TRBD1. The V gene's germline CDR1 is DFQATT and CDR2 SNEGSKA (reference sequence). The junction had 7 bases not matched to a gene; V was cut back by 5 bases and J by 0 bases. The CDR3 runs 15 residues. In nucleotides, the CDR3 is TGCAGTGCTCCCGACAGGGACTATAGCAATCAGCCCCAGCATTTT. Encoded protein: CSAPDRDYSNQPQHF.

This clonotype was seen repeatedly, ten times or more. J is TRBJ1-1 and V is TRBV29-1, with a tentative D call TRBD1 (5 bases). Germline lookup yields CDR1 SQVTM and CDR2 ANQGSEA. V was pared by 0 bases and J by 1 base, with 12 bases between. This CDR3 has 15 residues. DNA of the CDR3: TGCAGCGTTGAAGATCGGGGGTATTGGAACACTGAAGCTTTCTTT. It yields the protein CSVEDRGYWNTEAFF.